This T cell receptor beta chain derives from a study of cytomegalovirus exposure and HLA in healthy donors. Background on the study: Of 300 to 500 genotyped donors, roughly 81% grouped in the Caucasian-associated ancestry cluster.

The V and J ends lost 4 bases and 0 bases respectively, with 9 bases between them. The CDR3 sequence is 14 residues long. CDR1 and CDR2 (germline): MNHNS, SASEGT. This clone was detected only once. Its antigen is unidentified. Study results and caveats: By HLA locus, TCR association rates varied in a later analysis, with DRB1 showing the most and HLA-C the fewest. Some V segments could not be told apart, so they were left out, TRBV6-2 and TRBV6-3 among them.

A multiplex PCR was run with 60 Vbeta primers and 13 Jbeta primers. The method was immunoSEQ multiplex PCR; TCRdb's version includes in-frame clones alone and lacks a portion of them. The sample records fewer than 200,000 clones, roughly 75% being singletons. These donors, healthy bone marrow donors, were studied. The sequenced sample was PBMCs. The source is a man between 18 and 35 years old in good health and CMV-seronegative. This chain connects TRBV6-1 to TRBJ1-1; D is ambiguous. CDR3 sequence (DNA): TGTGCCAGCAGTGTAGGTACAGTGAACACTGAAGCTTTCTTT. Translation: CASSVGTVNTEAFF.